Here is one TCR beta chain with its context. What it binds is not known. On cycle 4 day 1 and cycle 7 day 1, as well as at baseline, blood was sampled. Assay: immunoSEQ multiplex PCR; the TCRdb copy retains only in-frame clones and omits some. The sample shows 10,000 to 15,000 clones, around 80% of them seen only once. The data stem from a study of OX40 agonist ivuxolimab in advanced cancers. Study details: At 0.01 to 10 mg/kg, ivuxolimab was administered intravenously to patients every 2 weeks. Partial responses were achieved by three patients, one with hepatocellular carcinoma and two with cutaneous melanoma. Findings of the study overall: Nonresponders included some who also had low normalized T-cell clonal expansion.

J lost 4 bases, V lost 5 bases, and 12 bases had no gene match. The germline V gene encodes CDR1 SGHAT and CDR2 FQNNGV. The CDR3 is 19 amino acids. The material sequenced was CD4+ or CD8+ T cells sorted from blood, taken in a trial of the OX40 agonist ivuxolimab. This clonotype was obtained from an adult with an advanced solid tumor such as melanoma, head and neck, liver or kidney cancer. This sequence joins TRBV11-2 and TRBJ2-1; 15 bases are shared with TRBD2. Written as DNA, the CDR3 is TGTGCCAGCAGCCCAACCGGGACTAGCGGGGGGAAGCTTTACAATGAGCAGTTCTTC. Its translation is CASSPTGTSGGKLYNEQFF.